This record concerns one T cell receptor beta chain sequence. Antigen specificity is unknown. The sample belongs to a study of CD8+ T cells in alopecia areata. Study-level background: The duration of tofacitinib was 6 to 18 months, with 6 months off drug afterward.

The junction had 6 bases not matched to a gene; V was cut back by 5 bases and J by 6 bases. There are 14 residues in the CDR3. Germline-derived CDR1 and CDR2 are SEHNR and FQNEAQ (reference sequence). Noted treatment: oral pan-JAK inhibitor, 5-10 mg twice daily. Reverse transcribed after extraction, RNA yielded cDNA as the sequencing template. Assay: immunoSEQ multiplex PCR; the TCRdb copy retains only in-frame clones and omits some. The sample has fewer than 250,000 clones, more than 55% seen once. Study findings and constraints: Sequencing of scalp tissue also captures the resident alphabeta T cells of normal skin. Having just one nonresponder leaves the connection between baseline CD8+ expansion and response unresolved.

The chain joins TRBV7-9 to TRBJ2-7; 11 nucleotides align to TRBD2. This sequence originates from a human donor with alopecia areata. This specimen consisted of CD4+ T cells sorted from blood, obtained at week 4, from a patient treated with tofacitinib. This CDR3 is CASSQTGTSGEQYF. CDR3 nucleotides: TGTGCCAGCAGCCAGACAGGGACTAGCGGCGAGCAGTACTTC.